This entry describes one T cell receptor (beta chain). Its target is unknown. Some clones are missing from TCRdb's copy, which holds only in-frame ones; the method was immunoSEQ multiplex PCR. The sample lists about 480,000 clones, roughly 87% seen once, with roughly 13% in the top ten. Germline V lookup: CDR1 SEHNR, CDR2 FQNEAQ (reference sequence). This CDR3 has 14 amino acids. V lost 5 bases and J lost 5, with 16 bases in between. The data are from a study of Ad26.COV2.S vaccination and SARS-CoV-2 variants. Overall study context: Once or twice, 56 days apart, Ad26.COV2.S was delivered intramuscularly. Study results and limitations: Vaccine and placebo recipients had comparable breadth of non-spike TCRs. The placebo group had lower spike-specific TCR breadth than the vaccine recipients did.

Treatment in this sample: 15 to 20 received Ad26.COV2.S at low or high dose, single or two shots; about 5 received placebo; per-sample allocation not given. On day 63 after the first injection, vaccine and placebo recipients gave samples. Aged 18-55 years, donor was enrolled in Boston in the early 2020s. This receptor was obtained from a person between 18 and 65 years old who received the Ad26.COV2.S COVID-19 vaccine or a placebo. The material was peripheral blood, obtained in a trial of Ad26.COV2.S vaccine versus placebo. The chain has TRBV7-9 and TRBJ2-7; unclear D gene. Here the CDR3 reads CASSHDPQSHEQYF. In nucleotides, the CDR3 is TGTGCCAGCAGCCACGACCCACAAAGTCACGAGCAGTACTTC. Variable domain in full (rest from reference TRBV7-9 and TRBJ2-7): DTGVSQNPRHKITKRGQNVTFRCDPISEHNRLYWYRQTLGQGPEFLTYFQNEAQLEKSRLLSDRFSAERPKGSFSTLEIQRTEQGDSAMYLCASSHDPQSHEQYFGPGTRLTVT.